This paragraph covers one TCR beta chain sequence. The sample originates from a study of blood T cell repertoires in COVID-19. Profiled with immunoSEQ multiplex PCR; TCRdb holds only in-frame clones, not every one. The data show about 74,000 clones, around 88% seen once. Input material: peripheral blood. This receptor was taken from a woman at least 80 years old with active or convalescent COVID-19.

The CDR3 nucleotides are TGTGCCAGAAGCTTATCTGCCTCGGAGGACACTGAAGCTTTCTTT. It is translated as CARSLSASEDTEAFF. This rearrangement joins TRBV5-3 to TRBJ1-1; D remains unclear. TRBV5-3 is an ORF, and what it does is uncertain. V was clipped by 2 bases and J by 3 bases, with 14 bases between them. There are 15 residues in the CDR3.